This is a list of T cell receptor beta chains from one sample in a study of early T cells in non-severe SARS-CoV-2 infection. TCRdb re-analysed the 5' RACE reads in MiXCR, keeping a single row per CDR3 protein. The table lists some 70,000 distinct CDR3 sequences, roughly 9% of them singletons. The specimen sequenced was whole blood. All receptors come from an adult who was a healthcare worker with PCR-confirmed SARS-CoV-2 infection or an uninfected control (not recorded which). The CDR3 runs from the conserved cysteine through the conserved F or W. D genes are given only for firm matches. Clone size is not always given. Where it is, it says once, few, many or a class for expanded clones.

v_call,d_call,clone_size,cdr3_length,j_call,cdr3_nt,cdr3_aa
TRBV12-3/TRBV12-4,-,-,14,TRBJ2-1,TGTGCCAGCAGTTCGGGGGTCACCTACAATGAGCAGTTCTTC,CASSSGVTYNEQFF
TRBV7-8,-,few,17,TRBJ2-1,TGTGCCAGCAGCTTAGCCCGAAGGGGAAGCTCCTACAATGAGCAGTTCTTC,CASSLARRGSSYNEQFF
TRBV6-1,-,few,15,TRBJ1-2,TGTGCCAGCAGTGAAGCAGGGGCCGTTGGCTATGGCTACACCTTC,CASSEAGAVGYGYTF
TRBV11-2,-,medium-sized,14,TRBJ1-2,TGTGCCACCCTGGGGCCATCTGCTAACTATGGCTACACCTTC,CATLGPSANYGYTF
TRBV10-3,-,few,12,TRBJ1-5,TGTGCCATCAGTGAAACCAGTCAGCCCCAGCATTTT,CAISETSQPQHF
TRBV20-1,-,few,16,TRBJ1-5,TGCAGTGCCGATGACGGGACCCAATGGGGCAATCAGCCCCAGCATTTT,CSADDGTQWGNQPQHF
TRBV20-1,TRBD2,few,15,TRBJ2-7,TGCAGTGCTAGGAGGCTAGCGGGACAAACGTACGAGCAGTACTTC,CSARRLAGQTYEQYF
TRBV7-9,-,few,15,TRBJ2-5,TGTGCCAGCAGCTTACTAGCGCGAGGCGCGGAGACCCAGTACTTC,CASSLLARGAETQYF
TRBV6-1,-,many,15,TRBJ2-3,TGTGCCAGCAGCCCAAGGTTTTCAGGGACAGATACGCAGTATTTT,CASSPRFSGTDTQYF
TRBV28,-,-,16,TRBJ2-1,TGTGCCAGCAGCCCCCCGGGACTGGGGGGATACAATGAGCAGTTCTTC,CASSPPGLGGYNEQFF
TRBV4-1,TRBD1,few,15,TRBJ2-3,TGCGCCAGCAGCCGCGCCGGGACAGGGGCAGATACGCAGTATTTT,CASSRAGTGADTQYF
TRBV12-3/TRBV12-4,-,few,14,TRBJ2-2,TGTGCCAGCAGTTTGGACGCGGAAACCGGGGAGCTGTTTTTT,CASSLDAETGELFF
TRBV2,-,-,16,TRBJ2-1,TGTGCCAGCAGTGAACTTAGCGGCTCTACCTACAATGAGCAGTTCTTC,CASSELSGSTYNEQFF
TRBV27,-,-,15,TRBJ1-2,TGTGCCAGCAGCCCCACAGGGAGCGTCGGCTATGGCTACACCTTC,CASSPTGSVGYGYTF
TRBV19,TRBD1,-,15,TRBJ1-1,TGTGCCAGTAGTGCCATGGACAGGGAGAACACTGAAGCTTTCTTT,CASSAMDRENTEAFF
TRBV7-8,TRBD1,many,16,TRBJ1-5,TGTGCCAGCAGCTTGGGAACAGGGGGCATAGCTCAGCCCCAGCATTTT,CASSLGTGGIAQPQHF
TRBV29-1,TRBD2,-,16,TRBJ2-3,TGCAGCGGCCGAGGGACTAGCGGGCGGGGAACAGATACGCAGTATTTT,CSGRGTSGRGTDTQYF
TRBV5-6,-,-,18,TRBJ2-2,TGTGCCAGCAGCCCCTATGCTGTATCTCTCTGGGAATCCGGGGAGCTGTTTTTT,CASSPYAVSLWESGELFF
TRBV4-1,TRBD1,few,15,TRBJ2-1,TGCGCCAGCAGCCAATCCGGGACAGGGGGAGATGAGCAGTTCTTC,CASSQSGTGGDEQFF
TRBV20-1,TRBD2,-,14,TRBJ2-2,TGCAGTGCTGTAGCGGGAGGGAACACCGGGGAGCTGTTTTTT,CSAVAGGNTGELFF
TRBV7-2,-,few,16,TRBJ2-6,TGTGCCAGCAGCTTAGAGCGAAACTCTGGGGCCAACGTCCTGACTTTC,CASSLERNSGANVLTF
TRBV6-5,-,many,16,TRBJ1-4,TGTGCCCCCCCGTTGGCCGGGACCTCAACTAATGAAAAACTGTTTTTT,CAPPLAGTSTNEKLFF
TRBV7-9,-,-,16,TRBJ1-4,TGTGCCAGCAGCGCCCCGGGCACAGGGCTTCCGGGAGTCCTGTTTTTT,CASSAPGTGLPGVLFF
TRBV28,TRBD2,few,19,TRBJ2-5,TGTGCCAGCAGTTTTTCAGGGGCGTCTGAGCGGGAGGCCGAGGAGACCCAGTACTTC,CASSFSGASEREAEETQYF
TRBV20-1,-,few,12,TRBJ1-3,TGCAGTGCTAGCAGGGGAGGAAACACCATATATTTT,CSASRGGNTIYF
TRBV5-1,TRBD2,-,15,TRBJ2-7,TGCGCCAGCAGCTTGGCCACTAGCGGGATATACGAGCAGTACTTC,CASSLATSGIYEQYF
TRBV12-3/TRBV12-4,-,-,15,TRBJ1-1,TGTGCCAGCAGTCAGCCGGACCGACGGGACACTGAAGCTTTCTTT,CASSQPDRRDTEAFF
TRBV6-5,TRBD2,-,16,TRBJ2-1,TGTGCCAGCAGCCCTAGCGGGAGGAGCTCCTACAATGAGCAGTTCTTC,CASSPSGRSSYNEQFF